This T cell receptor beta chain was profiled in a study of cytomegalovirus exposure and HLA in healthy donors. With V trimmed by 5 bases and J by 7 bases, 5 bases remained unmatched. The germline V gene encodes CDR1 MNHNY and CDR2 SVGAGI (reference sequence). The CDR3 covers 14 residues. The PCR was carried out with 60 Vbeta primers and 13 Jbeta primers. The assay was immunoSEQ multiplex PCR, and TCRdb's table has in-frame clones only and misses some. The sample yields under 200,000 clones, more than 60% seen once. The V call is TRBV6-6, the J call TRBJ1-5; TRBD1 matches 10 bases. The sample taken for sequencing was PBMCs. The clonotype was recovered from a male donor in good health and CMV-seronegative. CDR3 region: CASSRGGQGQPQHF. Here the CDR3 DNA reads TGTGCCAGCAGTAGGGGGGGACAGGGGCAGCCCCAGCATTTT.